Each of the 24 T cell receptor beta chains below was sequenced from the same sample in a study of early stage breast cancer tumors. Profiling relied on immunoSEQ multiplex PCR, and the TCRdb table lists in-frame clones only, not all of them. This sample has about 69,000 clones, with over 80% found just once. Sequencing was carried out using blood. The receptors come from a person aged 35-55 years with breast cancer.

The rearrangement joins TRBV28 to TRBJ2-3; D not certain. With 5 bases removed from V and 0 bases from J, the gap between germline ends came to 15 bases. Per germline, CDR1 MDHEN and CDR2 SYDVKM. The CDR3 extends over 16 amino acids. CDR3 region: CASSPTLGRSTDTQYF. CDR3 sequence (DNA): TGTGCCAGCAGTCCGACCCTAGGGCGCAGCACAGATACGCAGTATTTT.

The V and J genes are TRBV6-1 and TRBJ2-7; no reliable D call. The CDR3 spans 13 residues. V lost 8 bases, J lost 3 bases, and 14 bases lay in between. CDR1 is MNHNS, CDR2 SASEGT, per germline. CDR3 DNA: TGTGCCAGCGACTTAAACAGCTTCTACGAGCAGTACTTC. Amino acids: CASDLNSFYEQYF.

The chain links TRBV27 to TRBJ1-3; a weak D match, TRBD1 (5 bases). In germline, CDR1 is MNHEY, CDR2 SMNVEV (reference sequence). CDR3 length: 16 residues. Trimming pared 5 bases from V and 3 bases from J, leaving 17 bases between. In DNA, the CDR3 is TGTGCCAGCAGTCCCTCTCGGGCAGGGAGTGGAAACACCATATATTTT. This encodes CASSPSRAGSGNTIYF.

The CDR3 spells CASNRPGTGTEAFF. CDR3 DNA sequence: TGTGCCAGCAACCGTCCGGGAACTGGCACTGAAGCTTTCTTT. The chain joins TRBV28 to TRBJ1-1; D ambiguous. The V end lost 7 bases, the J end lost 4 bases, and 16 bases lay between the germline ends. The CDR3 loop spans 14 amino acids. Germline lookup yields CDR1 MDHEN and CDR2 SYDVKM. Filled out from reference TRBV28 and TRBJ1-1, the complete variable domain reads DVKVTQSSRYLVKRTGEKVFLECVQDMDHENMFWYRQDPGLGLRLIYFSYDVKMKEKGDIPEGYSVSREKKERFSLILESASTNQTSMYLCASNRPGTGTEAFFGQGTRLTVV.

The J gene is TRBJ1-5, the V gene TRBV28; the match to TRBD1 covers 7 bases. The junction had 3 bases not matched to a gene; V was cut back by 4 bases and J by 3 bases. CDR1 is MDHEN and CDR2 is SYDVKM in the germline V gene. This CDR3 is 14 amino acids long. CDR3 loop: CASSWDSLNQPQHF. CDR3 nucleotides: TGTGCCAGCAGTTGGGACAGTCTCAATCAGCCCCAGCATTTT.

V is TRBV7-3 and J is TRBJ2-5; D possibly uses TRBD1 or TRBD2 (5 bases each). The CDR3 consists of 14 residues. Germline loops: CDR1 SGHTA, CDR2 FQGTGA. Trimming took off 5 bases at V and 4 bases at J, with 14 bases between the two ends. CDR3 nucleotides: TGTGCCAGCAGCCCGCTCGGGGCGGCAGAGACCCAGTACTTC. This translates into CASSPLGAAETQYF.

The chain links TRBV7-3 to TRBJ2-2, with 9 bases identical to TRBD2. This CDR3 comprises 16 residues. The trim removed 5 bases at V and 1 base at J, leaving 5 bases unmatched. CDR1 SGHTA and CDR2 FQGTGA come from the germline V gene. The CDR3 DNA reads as TGTGCCAGCAGCCCCGGACTAGCGTTGAACACCGGGGAGCTGTTTTTT. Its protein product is CASSPGLALNTGELFF. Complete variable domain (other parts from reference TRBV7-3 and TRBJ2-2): GAGVSQTPSNKVTEKGKYVELRCDPISGHTALYWYRQSLGQGPEFLIYFQGTGAADDSGLPNDRFFAVRPEGSVSTLKIQRTERGDSAVYLCASSPGLALNTGELFFGEGSRLTVL.

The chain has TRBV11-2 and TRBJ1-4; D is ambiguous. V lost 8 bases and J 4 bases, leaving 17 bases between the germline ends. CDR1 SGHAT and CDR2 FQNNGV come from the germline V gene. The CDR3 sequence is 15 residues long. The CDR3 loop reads CASALVDGYNEKLFF. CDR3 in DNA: TGTGCCAGCGCCCTGGTGGACGGCTATAATGAAAAACTGTTTTTT.

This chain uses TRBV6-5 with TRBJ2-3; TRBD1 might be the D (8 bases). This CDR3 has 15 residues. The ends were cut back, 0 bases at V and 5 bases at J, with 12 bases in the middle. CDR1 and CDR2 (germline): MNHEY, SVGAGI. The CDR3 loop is CASSYSSGTGDTQYF. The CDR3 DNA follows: TGTGCCAGCAGTTACTCGAGCGGGACAGGAGATACGCAGTATTTT.

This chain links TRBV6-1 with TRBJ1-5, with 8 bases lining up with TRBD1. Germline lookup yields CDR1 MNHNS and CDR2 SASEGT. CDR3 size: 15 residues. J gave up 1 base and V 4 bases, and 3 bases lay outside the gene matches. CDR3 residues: CASSVDRDSNQPQHF. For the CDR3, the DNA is TGTGCCAGCAGTGTGGACAGGGACAGCAATCAGCCCCAGCATTTT.

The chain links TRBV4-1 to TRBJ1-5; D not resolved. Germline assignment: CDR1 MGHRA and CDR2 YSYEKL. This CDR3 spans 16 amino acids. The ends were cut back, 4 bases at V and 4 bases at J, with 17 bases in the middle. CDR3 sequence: CASSLVEGKINQPQHF. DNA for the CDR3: TGCGCCAGCAGCCTTGTAGAGGGAAAGATTAATCAGCCCCAGCATTTT.

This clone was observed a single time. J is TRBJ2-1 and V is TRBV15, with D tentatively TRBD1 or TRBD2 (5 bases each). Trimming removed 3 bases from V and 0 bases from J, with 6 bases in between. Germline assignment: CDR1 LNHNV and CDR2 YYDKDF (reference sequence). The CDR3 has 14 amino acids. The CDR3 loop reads CATSSGGSYNEQFF. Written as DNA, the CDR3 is TGTGCCACCAGCAGTGGGGGCTCCTACAATGAGCAGTTCTTC.

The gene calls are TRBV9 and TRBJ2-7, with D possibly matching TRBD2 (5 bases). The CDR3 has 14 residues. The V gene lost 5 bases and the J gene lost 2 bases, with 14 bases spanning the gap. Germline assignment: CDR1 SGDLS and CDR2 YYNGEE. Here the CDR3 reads CASSPGGLPYEQYF. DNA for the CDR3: TGTGCCAGCAGTCCGGGCGGGCTACCCTACGAGCAGTACTTC.

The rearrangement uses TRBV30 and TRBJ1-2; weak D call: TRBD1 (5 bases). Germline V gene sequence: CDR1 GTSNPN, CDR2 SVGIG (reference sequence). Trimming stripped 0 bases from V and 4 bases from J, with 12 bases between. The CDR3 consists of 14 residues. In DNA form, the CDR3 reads TGTGCCTGGAGTGTACTAACGGGGGGCTATGGCTACACCTTC. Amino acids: CAWSVLTGGYGYTF.

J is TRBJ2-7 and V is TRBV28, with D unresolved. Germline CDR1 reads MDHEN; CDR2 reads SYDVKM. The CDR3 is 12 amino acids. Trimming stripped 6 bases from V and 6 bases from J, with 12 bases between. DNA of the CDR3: TGTGCCAGCAGACCGGACGTTCGCGAGCAGTACTTC. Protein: CASRPDVREQYF.

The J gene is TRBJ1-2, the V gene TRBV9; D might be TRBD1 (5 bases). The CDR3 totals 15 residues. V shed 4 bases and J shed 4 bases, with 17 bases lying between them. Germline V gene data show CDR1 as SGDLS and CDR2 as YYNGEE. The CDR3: CASSPREGLGYGYTF. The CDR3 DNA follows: TGTGCCAGCAGCCCAAGAGAGGGGTTGGGCTATGGCTACACCTTC.

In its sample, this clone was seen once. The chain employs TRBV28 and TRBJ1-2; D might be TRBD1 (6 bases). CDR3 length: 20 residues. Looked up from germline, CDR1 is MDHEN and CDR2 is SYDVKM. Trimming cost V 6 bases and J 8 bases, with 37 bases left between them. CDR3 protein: CASSPVGGEQLWNPKLGYTF. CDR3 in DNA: TGTGCCAGCAGCCCCGTGGGGGGCGAACAACTATGGAACCCGAAGCTAGGCTACACCTTC.

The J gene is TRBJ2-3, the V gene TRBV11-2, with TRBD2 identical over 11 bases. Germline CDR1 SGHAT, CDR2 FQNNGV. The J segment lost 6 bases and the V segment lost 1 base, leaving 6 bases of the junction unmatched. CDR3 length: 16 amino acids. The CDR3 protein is CASSLVLLAGADTQYF. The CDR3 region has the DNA TGTGCCAGCAGCTTAGTATTACTAGCGGGAGCGGATACGCAGTATTTT.

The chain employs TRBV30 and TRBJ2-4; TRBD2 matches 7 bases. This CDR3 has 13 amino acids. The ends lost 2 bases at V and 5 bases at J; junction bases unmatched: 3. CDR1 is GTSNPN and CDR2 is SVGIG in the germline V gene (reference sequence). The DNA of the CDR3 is TGTGCCTGGAGTAGCGGGATGGAAAACATTCAGTACTTC. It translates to CAWSSGMENIQYF.

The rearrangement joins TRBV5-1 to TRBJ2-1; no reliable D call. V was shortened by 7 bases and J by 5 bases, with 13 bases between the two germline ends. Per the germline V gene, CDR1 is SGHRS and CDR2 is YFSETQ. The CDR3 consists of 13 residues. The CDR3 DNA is TGCGCCAGCGCCTTTCATTCTAACAATGAGCAGTTCTTC. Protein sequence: CASAFHSNNEQFF. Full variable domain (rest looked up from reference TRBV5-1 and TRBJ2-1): KAGVTQTPRYLIKTRGQQVTLSCSPISGHRSVSWYQQTPGQGLQFLFEYFSETQRNKGNFPGRFSGRQFSNSRSEMNVSTLELGDSALYLCASAFHSNNEQFFGPGTRLTVL.

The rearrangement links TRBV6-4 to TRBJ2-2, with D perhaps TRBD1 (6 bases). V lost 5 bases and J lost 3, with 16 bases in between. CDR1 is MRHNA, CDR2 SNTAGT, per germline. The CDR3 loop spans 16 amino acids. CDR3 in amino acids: CASSKLPGQDTGELFF. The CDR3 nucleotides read TGTGCCAGCAGTAAACTGCCGGGACAAGACACCGGGGAGCTGTTTTTT.

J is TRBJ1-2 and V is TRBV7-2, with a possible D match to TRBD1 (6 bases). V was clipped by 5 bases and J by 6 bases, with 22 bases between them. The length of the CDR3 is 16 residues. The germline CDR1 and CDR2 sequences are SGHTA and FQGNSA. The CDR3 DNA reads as TGTGCCAGCAGCGCCGATAGTGGCAGGGGTATAGATGGCTACACCTTC. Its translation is CASSADSGRGIDGYTF. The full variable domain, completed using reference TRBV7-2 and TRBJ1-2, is GAGVSQSPSNKVTEKGKDVELRCDPISGHTALYWYRQSLGQGLEFLIYFQGNSAPDKSGLPSDRFSAERTGGSVSTLTIQRTQQEDSAVYLCASSADSGRGIDGYTFGSGTRLTVV.

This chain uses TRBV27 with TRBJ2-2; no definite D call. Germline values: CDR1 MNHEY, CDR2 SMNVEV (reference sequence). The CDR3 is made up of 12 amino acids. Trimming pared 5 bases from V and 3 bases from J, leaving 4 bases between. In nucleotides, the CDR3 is TGTGCCAGCAGTCTCCACACCGGGGAGCTGTTTTTT. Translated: CASSLHTGELFF.

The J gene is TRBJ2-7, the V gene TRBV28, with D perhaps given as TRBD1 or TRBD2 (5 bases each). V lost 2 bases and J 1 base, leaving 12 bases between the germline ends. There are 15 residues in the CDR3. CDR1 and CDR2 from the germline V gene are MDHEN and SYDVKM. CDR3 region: CASSLGGFSSYEQYF. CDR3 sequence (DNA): TGTGCCAGCAGTTTAGGGGGTTTTAGTTCCTACGAGCAGTACTTC.